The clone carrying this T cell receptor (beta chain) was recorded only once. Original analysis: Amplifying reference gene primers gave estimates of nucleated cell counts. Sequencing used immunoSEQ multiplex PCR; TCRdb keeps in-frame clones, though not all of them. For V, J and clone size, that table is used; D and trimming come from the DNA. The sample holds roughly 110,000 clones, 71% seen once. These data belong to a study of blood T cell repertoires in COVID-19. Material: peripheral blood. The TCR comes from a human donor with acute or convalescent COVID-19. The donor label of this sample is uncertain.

DNA for the CDR3: TGTGCCAGCTCTTCTAGAGGGGGAGGGGCCGCAACTAATGAAAAACTGTTTTTT. Translation: CASSSRGGGAATNEKLFF. This chain uses TRBV21-1 with TRBJ1-4. TRBV21-1 is tagged as a pseudogene. The CDR3 totals 18 residues.